These 18 T cell receptor beta chains originate from one sample sequenced in a study of blood T cell repertoires in COVID-19. TCRdb's copy holds only in-frame clones and misses some; the assay was immunoSEQ multiplex PCR. The sample contains approximately 470,000 clones, roughly 85% of which appear only once. Sequenced input: peripheral blood. The receptors originated from a human donor in a cohort sampled during active COVID-19.

CDR3 in DNA: TGTGCCAGCAGCAAGGAAGTGGGGCCGACCCAGTACTTC. This encodes CASSKEVGPTQYF. The chain carries TRBV5-6 and TRBJ2-5; perhaps TRBD1 as D (5 bases). Germline V gene sequence: CDR1 SGHDT, CDR2 YYEEEE. The CDR3 extends over 13 amino acids. Between the trimmed V and J ends, which lost 4 bases and 7 bases, there was a span of 14 bases.

The V gene is TRBV11-3, the J gene TRBJ1-5; TRBD1 is a possible D gene (6 bases). The CDR3 loop spans 16 amino acids. V lost 6 bases and J 0 bases, leaving 15 bases between the germline ends. CDR1 is SGHNT and CDR2 is YENEEA in the germline V gene. The CDR3 loop reads CASRSWTDYSNQPQHF. The CDR3 DNA reads TGTGCCAGCAGATCTTGGACAGACTATAGCAATCAGCCCCAGCATTTT.

V gene TRBV9 combines with J gene TRBJ2-1, with D perhaps matching TRBD2 (6 bases). Germline CDR1 SGDLS, CDR2 YYNGEE. Trimming took 1 base from V and 7 from J, leaving 15 bases between them. There are 15 residues in the CDR3. CDR3 amino acids: CASSVSENGRNEQFF. In DNA, the CDR3 is TGTGCCAGCAGCGTATCAGAGAATGGGAGGAATGAGCAGTTCTTC.

The chain carries TRBV19 and TRBJ1-4; D remains unclear. The V end lost 6 bases, the J end lost 8 bases, and 7 bases lay between the germline ends. The length of the CDR3 is 11 residues. Germline-derived CDR1 and CDR2 are LNHDA and SQIVND (reference sequence). The CDR3 nucleotides read TGTGCCAGTAGACGAGAAGAAAAACTGTTTTTT. This gives the protein CASRREEKLFF.

V is TRBV9 and J is TRBJ2-3; 7 nucleotides agree with TRBD2. CDR1 and CDR2 from the germline V gene are SGDLS and YYNGEE. J was trimmed by 0 bases and V by 0 bases; bases with no gene match: 4. The CDR3 runs to 16 residues. The CDR3 sequence: CASSVGGSGSTDTQYF. In DNA, the CDR3 is TGTGCCAGCAGCGTAGGGGGTAGCGGGAGCACAGATACGCAGTATTTT.

The chain couples TRBV2 to TRBJ2-5, with 7 bases aligning to TRBD1. V lost 6 bases, J lost 5 bases, and 15 bases stayed unmatched. Germline CDR1 and CDR2: SNHLY and FYNNEI. The CDR3 contains 16 residues. CDR3 amino acids: CASSVLQGLSTETQYF. DNA for the CDR3: TGTGCCAGCAGCGTACTACAGGGGTTGTCAACTGAGACCCAGTACTTC. Looking up the rest from reference TRBV2 and TRBJ2-5 gives the full variable domain: EPEVTQTPSHQVTQMGQEVILRCVPISNHLYFYWYRQILGQKVEFLVSFYNNEISEKSEIFDDQFSVERPDGSNFTLKIRSTKLEDSAMYFCASSVLQGLSTETQYFGPGTRLLVL.

The chain carries TRBV2 and TRBJ2-1; D perhaps matches TRBD2 (6 bases). CDR1 is SNHLY, CDR2 FYNNEI, per germline. CDR3 length equals 16 residues. The V and J ends lost 6 bases and 0 bases respectively, with 15 bases between them. CDR3 residues: CASRRDRLTSYNEQFF. CDR3 coding DNA: TGTGCCAGCAGGCGGGACCGACTAACCTCCTACAATGAGCAGTTCTTC.

The sample holds a few counts of this clone. The chain's CDR3 is CATRGTSGGEQFF. The CDR3 DNA is TGTGCCACCAGAGGGACTAGCGGGGGGGAGCAGTTCTTC. V usage is TRBV24-1 and J usage is TRBJ2-1; 15 bases map to TRBD2. CDR3 length: 13 amino acids. The V gene's germline CDR1 is KGHDR and CDR2 SFDVKD. The V gene end was trimmed by 7 bases and the J gene end by 10 bases; junction bases not matched to a gene: 1.

V gene TRBV7-2 combines with J gene TRBJ2-3; 7 nucleotides line up with TRBD2. Germline V gene data show CDR1 as SGHTA and CDR2 as FQGNSA. CDR3 length: 16 residues. V dropped 1 base and J dropped 4; count of bases not matched to a gene: 8. In DNA, the CDR3 is TGTGCCAGCAGCTTAGTTGGCGGGGGAGCGGCAGATACGCAGTATTTT. This sequence encodes CASSLVGGGAADTQYF.

The chain joins TRBV7-6 to TRBJ2-2; 7 bases line up with TRBD1. CDR3 size: 14 residues. Germline CDR1 reads SGHVS; CDR2 reads FNYEAQ. Trimming took 6 bases from V and 4 from J; bases not matched to a gene: 5. The CDR3 reads CASRWDSGTGELFF. The CDR3 DNA is TGTGCCAGCAGGTGGGACAGTGGCACCGGGGAGCTGTTTTTT.

The V gene is TRBV7-9, the J gene TRBJ1-6; a weak D match, TRBD1 (6 bases). The germline V gene encodes CDR1 SEHNR and CDR2 FQNEAQ (reference sequence). The CDR3 loop spans 14 amino acids. V lost 5 bases and J lost 8, with 13 bases in between. CDR3 loop: CASSLGQKDSPLHF. CDR3 sequence (DNA): TGTGCCAGCAGCCTTGGACAGAAGGATTCACCCCTCCACTTT.

This rearrangement joins TRBV9 to TRBJ2-7; TRBD2 matches 10 bases. V was pared by 0 bases and J by 5 bases, with 5 bases of the junction left unmatched. Germline V gene sequence: CDR1 SGDLS, CDR2 YYNGEE. There are 15 residues in the CDR3. CDR3 nucleotide sequence: TGTGCCAGCAGCGTAGTGTCTAGCGGGAGCCACGAGCAGTACTTC. Its translation is CASSVVSSGSHEQYF. The variable domain in full, with the rest retrieved from reference TRBV9 and TRBJ2-7, is DSGVTQTPKHLITATGQRVTLRCSPRSGDLSVYWYQQSLDQGLQFLIQYYNGEERAKGNILERFSAQQFPDLHSELNLSSLELGDSALYFCASSVVSSGSHEQYFGPGTRLTVT.

V is TRBV20-1 and J is TRBJ1-1; TRBD1 agrees at 7 bases. With V trimmed by 3 bases and J by 14 bases, 6 bases remained unmatched. Germline assignment: CDR1 DFQATT and CDR2 SNEGSKA (reference sequence). This CDR3 has 10 amino acids. Here the CDR3 reads CSASRDSPFF. The CDR3 bases are TGCAGTGCTAGTAGGGACAGTCCCTTCTTT.

The genes are TRBV30 and TRBJ1-5; 7 nucleotides agree with TRBD1. Trimming cost V 0 bases and J 4 bases; bases outside gene matches: 18. Germline V gene lookup returns CDR1 GTSNPN and CDR2 SVGIG (reference sequence). CDR3 length equals 19 residues. CDR3 DNA: TGTGCCTGGAGTGTAGGAAGTAGCGGGAAGACAGGGAGAAATCAGCCCCAGCATTTT. The encoded protein is CAWSVGSSGKTGRNQPQHF. Full variable domain (outside the CDR3, taken from reference TRBV30 and TRBJ1-5): SQTIHQWPATLVQPVGSPLSLECTVEGTSNPNLYWYRQAAGRGLQLLFYSVGIGQISSEVPQNLSASRPQDRQFILSSKKLLLSDSGFYLCAWSVGSSGKTGRNQPQHFGDGTRLSIL.

The chain has TRBV6-1 and TRBJ2-5; 11 bases are shared with TRBD2. The V gene end was trimmed by 2 bases and the J gene end by 5 bases; junction bases not matched to a gene: 19. Germline V gene lookup returns CDR1 MNHNS and CDR2 SASEGT. The CDR3 loop spans 20 amino acids. This CDR3 reads CASSESKMTSGKGWGETQYF. The CDR3 DNA sequence: TGTGCCAGCAGTGAATCTAAAATGACTAGCGGGAAGGGATGGGGGGAGACCCAGTACTTC.

V and J are TRBV30 and TRBJ2-2, with D possibly matching TRBD2 (5 bases). The germline gives CDR1 GTSNPN, CDR2 SVGIG (reference sequence). The CDR3 consists of 13 residues. V lost 5 bases and J 4 bases, leaving 11 bases between the germline ends. The CDR3 DNA sequence: TGTGCCTGGGATAGCGCTTCCACCGGGGAGCTGTTTTTT. As protein: CAWDSASTGELFF.

The chain employs TRBV25-1 and TRBJ1-2; D is undetermined. The CDR3 has 14 residues. With 1 base removed from V and 7 bases from J, the gap between germline ends came to 13 bases. Germline CDR1 and CDR2: MGHDK and SYGVNS. CDR3 nucleotides: TGTGCCAGCAGTGAATTGAGGGAGACTGTTGGCTACACCTTC. This translates into CASSELRETVGYTF.

The chain is built from TRBV19 and TRBJ2-6, with TRBD2 identical over 9 bases. CDR1 is LNHDA, CDR2 SQIVND, per germline (reference sequence). V lost 3 bases, J lost 2 bases, and 2 bases stayed unmatched. This CDR3 comprises 16 residues. DNA of the CDR3: TGTGCCAGTAGTATGGGACTAGCTGCTGGGGCCAACGTCCTGACTTTC. Protein sequence: CASSMGLAAGANVLTF.